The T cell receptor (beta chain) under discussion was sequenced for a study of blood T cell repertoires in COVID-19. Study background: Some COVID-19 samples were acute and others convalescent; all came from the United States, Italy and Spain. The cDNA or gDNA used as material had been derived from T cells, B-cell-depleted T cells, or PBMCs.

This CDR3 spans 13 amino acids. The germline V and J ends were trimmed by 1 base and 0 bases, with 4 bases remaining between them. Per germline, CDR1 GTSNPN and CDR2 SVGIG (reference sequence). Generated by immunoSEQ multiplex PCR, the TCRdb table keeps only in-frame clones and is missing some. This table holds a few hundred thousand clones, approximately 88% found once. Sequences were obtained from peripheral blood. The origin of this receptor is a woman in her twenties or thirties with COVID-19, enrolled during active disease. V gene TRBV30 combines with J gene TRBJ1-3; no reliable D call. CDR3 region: CAWSAYSGNTIYF. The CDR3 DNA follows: TGTGCCTGGAGTGCGTACTCTGGAAACACCATATATTTT.